This TCR beta chain was observed in a study of blood T cells in healthy people across ages. Primed by a sample-barcoded 5' primer and a J-beta primer mix, a second PCR proceeded for about 7 to 12 cycles. TCRdb reprocessed the 5' RACE reads via MiXCR and lists one record per CDR3 protein. The table records some 690,000 distinct CDR3 sequences, around a fifth of them present only once. Germline CDR1 ENHRY, CDR2 SYGVKD. The CDR3 is made up of 15 amino acids. V trimming: 6 bases; J trimming: 0 bases; junction bases outside the gene matches: 4. The sequenced material came from blood. The chain combines TRBV10-3 with TRBJ1-3; the match to TRBD1 covers 8 bases. The receptor was derived from a man between 65 and 79 years old in good health. The CDR3 nucleotides read TGTGCCATCAGAGGACAGGGCGTCTCTGGAAACACCATATATTTT. Translating gives CAIRGQGVSGNTIYF.